This entry lists 11 T cell receptor beta chains sequenced from one sample in a study of cytomegalovirus exposure and HLA in healthy donors. This PCR relied on a set of 60 Vbeta primers and 13 Jbeta primers. Some clones are missing from TCRdb's copy, which holds only in-frame ones; the method was immunoSEQ multiplex PCR. The table shows about 160,000 clones, with 79% occurring only once. Source material: PBMCs. The receptors originated from a man aged 40-50 years in good health and CMV-seronegative.

Concerning this clone itself: An end of the junction does not agree with germline; a read error may underlie this. The chain carries TRBV2 and TRBJ2-6; 7 nucleotides line up with TRBD1. CDR1 and CDR2 (germline): SNHLY, FYNNEI. The length of the CDR3 is 16 residues. The CDR3 DNA reads TGTGCCAGCAGGGGTGAGGGGGCTTCTGGGGCCAACGGCCTGACTTTC. This codes for CASRGEGASGANGLTF.

V gene TRBV15 combines with J gene TRBJ2-1; TRBD1 matches 8 bases. The V and J ends lost 3 bases and 15 bases, in that order; junction bases with no gene match: 13. Germline values: CDR1 LNHNV, CDR2 YYDKDF (reference sequence). There are 14 residues in the CDR3. As DNA, the CDR3 is TGTGCCACCAGCAGGGACAGGGCCCAAGGAATCGGGTTCTTC. The encoded protein is CATSRDRAQGIGFF.

The chain is built from TRBV10-3 and TRBJ2-3; 8 bases fit TRBD2. The trim removed 4 bases at V and 6 bases at J, leaving 6 bases unmatched. The CDR3 contains 14 residues. Germline V lookup: CDR1 ENHRY, CDR2 SYGVKD. The DNA of the CDR3 is TGTGCCATCAGTGGTAGCGGGATTTCGGATACGCAGTATTTT. Its translation is CAISGSGISDTQYF.

This clone was detected a few times. The chain employs TRBV30 and TRBJ2-2; D is ambiguous. The V end lost 3 bases, the J end lost 7 bases, and 9 bases lay between the germline ends. Looked up from germline, CDR1 is GTSNPN and CDR2 is SVGIG (reference sequence). The CDR3 totals 12 residues. The CDR3 region has the DNA TGTGCCTGGAGACACCCTCTCGGGGAGCTGTTTTTT. Protein: CAWRHPLGELFF.

The chain couples TRBV28 to TRBJ2-7, with a possible D match to TRBD1 (6 bases). This CDR3 region has 14 residues. The V end was cut by 11 bases, the J end by 4 bases, with 21 bases between. CDR1 and CDR2 (germline): MDHEN, SYDVKM. CDR3 DNA sequence: TGTGCCGCCGAAAGACAGGCTAGGCGTTACGAGCAGTACTTC. Amino acid sequence: CAAERQARRYEQYF.

This clone was seen a single time. V gene TRBV6-1 combines with J gene TRBJ2-2; TRBD2 aligns across 7 bases. CDR3 length: 15 residues. Looked up from germline, CDR1 is MNHNS and CDR2 is SASEGT. The V gene end was trimmed by 0 bases and the J gene end by 5 bases; junction bases not matched to a gene: 3. CDR3 sequence: CASSEAPGGTGELFF. In DNA, the CDR3 is TGTGCCAGCAGTGAAGCTCCGGGAGGAACCGGGGAGCTGTTTTTT.

The chain employs TRBV6-1 and TRBJ2-5; possible D gene TRBD1, 5 bases. The J call could be wrong; TRBJ2-7 is a better fit for the DNA end. Germline loops: CDR1 MNHNS, CDR2 SASEGT. This CDR3 region has 13 residues. Here the CDR3 reads CASEQASLYEQYF. CDR3 in DNA: TGTGCCAGCGAACAGGCCTCCCTCTACGAGCAGTACTTC.

CDR3 DNA: TGTGCCAGCATAGGACTAGCGGGGGGAAACACCGGGGAGCTGTTTTTT. The encoded protein is CASIGLAGGNTGELFF. V is TRBV19 and J is TRBJ2-2; 14 nucleotides agree with TRBD2. The CDR3 loop spans 16 amino acids. The germline CDR1 and CDR2 sequences are LNHDA and SQIVND (reference sequence). The V gene end was trimmed by 9 bases and the J gene end by 2 bases; junction bases not matched to a gene: 5. Complete variable domain (other parts from reference TRBV19 and TRBJ2-2): DGGITQSPKYLFRKEGQNVTLSCEQNLNHDAMYWYRQDPGQGLRLIYYSQIVNDFQKGDIAEGYSVSREKKESFPLTVTSAQKNPTAFYLCASIGLAGGNTGELFFGEGSRLTVL.

The chain recombines TRBV2 with TRBJ2-7; D perhaps matches TRBD1 (8 bases). CDR3 size: 15 residues. Trimming left V 6 bases short and J 5 bases short, with 20 bases between. Germline V gives CDR1 SNHLY, CDR2 FYNNEI. CDR3 in amino acids: CASSQTGGGGNEQYF. As DNA, the CDR3 is TGTGCCAGCAGCCAAACAGGGGGGGGTGGCAACGAGCAGTACTTC.

CDR3 sequence reads: CATRLAGGETQYF. DNA of the CDR3: TGTGCCACCCGACTAGCGGGAGGGGAGACCCAGTACTTC. The J gene is TRBJ2-5, the V gene TRBV19, with 14 bases matching TRBD2. The ends lost 10 bases at V and 5 bases at J; junction bases unmatched: 3. CDR1 is LNHDA, CDR2 SQIVND, per germline (reference sequence). The CDR3 loop spans 13 amino acids.

This clone has more than one count but fewer than ten. The CDR3 spells CASSLEGTRDTGELFF. CDR3 coding DNA: TGCGCCAGCAGCTTGGAGGGGACTAGGGACACCGGGGAGCTGTTTTTT. V usage is TRBV5-1 and J usage is TRBJ2-2; TRBD2 agrees at 8 bases. Germline CDR1 is SGHRS and CDR2 is YFSETQ. The CDR3 totals 16 residues. The J segment lost 3 bases and the V segment lost 0 bases, leaving 4 bases of the junction unmatched. Using reference TRBV5-1 and TRBJ2-2 for the parts outside the CDR3, the full variable domain is KAGVTQTPRYLIKTRGQQVTLSCSPISGHRSVSWYQQTPGQGLQFLFEYFSETQRNKGNFPGRFSGRQFSNSRSEMNVSTLELGDSALYLCASSLEGTRDTGELFFGEGSRLTVL.